The sequence of this T cell receptor (beta chain) was determined in a study of blood T cell repertoires in COVID-19. Study details: PBMCs, B-cell-depleted T cells, or T cells provided the cDNA or gDNA that made up the material.

CDR1 SNHLY and CDR2 FYNNEI come from the germline V gene. The CDR3 extends over 13 amino acids. V lost 5 bases and J lost 1, with 8 bases in between. Libraries were prepared by immunoSEQ multiplex PCR; TCRdb keeps only in-frame clonotypes and omits some of them. Of tens of thousands of clones in the sample, approximately 88% are singletons; the top ten hold around 0.4%. The TCR originated in a human donor in a cohort sampled during active COVID-19. Sequences were obtained from peripheral blood. The chain is built from TRBV2 and TRBJ1-1; D ambiguous. CDR3 sequence: CASSTAGNTEAFF. CDR3 sequence (DNA): TGTGCCAGCAGTACGGCGGGGAACACTGAAGCTTTCTTT.